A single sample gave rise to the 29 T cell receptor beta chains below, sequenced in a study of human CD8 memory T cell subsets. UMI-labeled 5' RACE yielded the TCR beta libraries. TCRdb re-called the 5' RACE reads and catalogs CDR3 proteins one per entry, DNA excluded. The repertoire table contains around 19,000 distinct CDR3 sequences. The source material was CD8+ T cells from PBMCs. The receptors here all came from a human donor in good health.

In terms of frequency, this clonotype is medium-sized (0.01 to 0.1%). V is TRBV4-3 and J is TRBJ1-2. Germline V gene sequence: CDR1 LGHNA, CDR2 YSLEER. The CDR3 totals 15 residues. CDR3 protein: CASSQAQRANYGYTF.

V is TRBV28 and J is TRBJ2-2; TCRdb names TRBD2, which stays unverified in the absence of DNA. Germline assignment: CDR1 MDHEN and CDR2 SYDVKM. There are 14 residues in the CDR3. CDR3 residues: CASEGTLNTGELFF.

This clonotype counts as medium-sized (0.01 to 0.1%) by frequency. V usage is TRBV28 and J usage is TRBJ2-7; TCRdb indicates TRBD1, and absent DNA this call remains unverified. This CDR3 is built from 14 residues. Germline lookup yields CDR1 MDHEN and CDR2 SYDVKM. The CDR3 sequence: CASKSGQPHYEQYF.

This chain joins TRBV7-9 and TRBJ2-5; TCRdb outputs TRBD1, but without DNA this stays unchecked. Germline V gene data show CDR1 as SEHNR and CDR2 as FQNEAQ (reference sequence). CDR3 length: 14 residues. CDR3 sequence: CASSHGQRRETQYF.

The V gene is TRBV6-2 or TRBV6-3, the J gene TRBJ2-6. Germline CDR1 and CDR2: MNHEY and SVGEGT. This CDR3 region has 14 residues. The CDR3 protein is CASSINSGANVLTF.

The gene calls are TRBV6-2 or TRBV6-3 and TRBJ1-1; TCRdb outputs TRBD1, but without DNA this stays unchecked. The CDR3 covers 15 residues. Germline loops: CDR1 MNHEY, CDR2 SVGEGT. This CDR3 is CASSYSMDRGTEAFF.

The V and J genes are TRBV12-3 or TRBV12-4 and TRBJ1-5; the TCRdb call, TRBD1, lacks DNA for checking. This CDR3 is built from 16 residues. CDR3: CASSPPGQGRDQPQHF.

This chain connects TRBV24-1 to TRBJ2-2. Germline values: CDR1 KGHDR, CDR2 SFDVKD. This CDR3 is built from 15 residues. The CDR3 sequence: CATSGPRSVTGELFF.

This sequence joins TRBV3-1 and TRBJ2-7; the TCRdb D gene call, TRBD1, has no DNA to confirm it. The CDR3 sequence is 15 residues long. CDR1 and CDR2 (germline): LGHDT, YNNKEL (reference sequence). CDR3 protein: CASSQEGGFSYEQYF.

The CDR3 sequence is CASSPPRTGPTTDTQYF. V is TRBV7-9 and J is TRBJ2-3; the D call from TCRdb, TRBD1, cannot be confirmed without DNA. The CDR3 length is 17 residues. CDR1 and CDR2 (germline): SEHNR, FQNEAQ (reference sequence).

This CDR3 is CASSIGQGALQPQHF. The chain combines TRBV19 with TRBJ1-5; the D call from TCRdb, TRBD1, cannot be confirmed without DNA. CDR1 and CDR2 from the germline V gene are LNHDA and SQIVND (reference sequence). The CDR3 runs to 15 residues.

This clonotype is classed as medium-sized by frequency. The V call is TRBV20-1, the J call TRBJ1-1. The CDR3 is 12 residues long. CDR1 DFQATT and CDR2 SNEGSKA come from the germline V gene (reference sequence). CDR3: CRGGDFDTEAFF.

CDR3 loop: CASSQERGGSSTDTQYF. The genes are TRBV4-2 and TRBJ2-3; TCRdb returns TRBD2, unconfirmable since there is no DNA. The CDR3 is made up of 17 amino acids. Germline lookup yields CDR1 LGHNA and CDR2 YNFKEQ.

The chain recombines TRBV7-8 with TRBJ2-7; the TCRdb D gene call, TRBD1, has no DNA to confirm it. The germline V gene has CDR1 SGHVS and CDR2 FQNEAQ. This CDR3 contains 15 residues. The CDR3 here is CASSPLTGSHNEQYF.

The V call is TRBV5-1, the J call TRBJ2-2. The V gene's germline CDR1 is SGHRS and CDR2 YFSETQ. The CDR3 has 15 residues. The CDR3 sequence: CASSLGYGNTGELFF.

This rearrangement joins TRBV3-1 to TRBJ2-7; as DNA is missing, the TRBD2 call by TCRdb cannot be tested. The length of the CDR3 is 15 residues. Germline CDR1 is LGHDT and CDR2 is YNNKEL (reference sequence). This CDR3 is CASSQDLGEGYEQYF.

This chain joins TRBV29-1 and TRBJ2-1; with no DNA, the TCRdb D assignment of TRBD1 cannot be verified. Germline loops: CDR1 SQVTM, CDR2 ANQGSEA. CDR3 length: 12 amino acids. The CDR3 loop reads CSVKETGNEQFF.

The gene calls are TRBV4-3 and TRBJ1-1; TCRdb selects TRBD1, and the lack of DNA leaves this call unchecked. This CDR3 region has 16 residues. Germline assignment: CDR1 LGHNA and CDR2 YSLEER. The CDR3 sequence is CASSQDIRGDGTEAFF.

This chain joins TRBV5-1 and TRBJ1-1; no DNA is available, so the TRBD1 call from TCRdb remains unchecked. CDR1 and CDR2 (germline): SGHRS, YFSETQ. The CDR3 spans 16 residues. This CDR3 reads CASSLVGTGERTEAFF.

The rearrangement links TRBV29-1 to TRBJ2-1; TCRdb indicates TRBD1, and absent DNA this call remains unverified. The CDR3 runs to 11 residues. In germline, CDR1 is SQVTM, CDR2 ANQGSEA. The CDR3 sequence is CSGLGDNEQFF.

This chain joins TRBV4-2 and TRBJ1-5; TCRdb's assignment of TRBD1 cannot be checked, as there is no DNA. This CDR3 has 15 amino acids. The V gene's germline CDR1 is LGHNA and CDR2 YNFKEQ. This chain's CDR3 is CASSPPGGGGQPQHF.

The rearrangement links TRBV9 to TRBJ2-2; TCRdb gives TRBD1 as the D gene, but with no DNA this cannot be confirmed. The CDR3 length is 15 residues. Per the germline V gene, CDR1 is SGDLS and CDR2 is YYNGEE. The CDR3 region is CASSEGQLITGELFF. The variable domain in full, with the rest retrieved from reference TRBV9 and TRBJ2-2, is DSGVTQTPKHLITATGQRVTLRCSPRSGDLSVYWYQQSLDQGLQFLIQYYNGEERAKGNILERFSAQQFPDLHSELNLSSLELGDSALYFCASSEGQLITGELFFGEGSRLTVL.

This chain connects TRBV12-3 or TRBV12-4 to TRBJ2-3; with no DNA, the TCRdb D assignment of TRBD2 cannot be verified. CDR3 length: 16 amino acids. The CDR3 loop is CASSSGGGADTDTQYF.

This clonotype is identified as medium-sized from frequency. CDR3 in amino acids: CASSLEGDVAEAFF. The gene calls are TRBV28 and TRBJ1-1; TCRdb proposes TRBD1, but this gene call is untestable without DNA. The germline gives CDR1 MDHEN, CDR2 SYDVKM. The CDR3 spans 14 residues. Variable domain in full (rest from reference TRBV28 and TRBJ1-1): DVKVTQSSRYLVKRTGEKVFLECVQDMDHENMFWYRQDPGLGLRLIYFSYDVKMKEKGDIPEGYSVSREKKERFSLILESASTNQTSMYLCASSLEGDVAEAFFGQGTRLTVV.

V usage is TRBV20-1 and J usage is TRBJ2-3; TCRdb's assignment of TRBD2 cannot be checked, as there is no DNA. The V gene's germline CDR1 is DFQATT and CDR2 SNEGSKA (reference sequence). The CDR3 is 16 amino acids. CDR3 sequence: CSAREWRGGSTDTQYF.

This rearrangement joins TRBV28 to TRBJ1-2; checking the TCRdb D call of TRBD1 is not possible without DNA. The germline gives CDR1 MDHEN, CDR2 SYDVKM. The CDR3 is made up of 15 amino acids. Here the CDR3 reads CASSLSRTGGGGYTF.

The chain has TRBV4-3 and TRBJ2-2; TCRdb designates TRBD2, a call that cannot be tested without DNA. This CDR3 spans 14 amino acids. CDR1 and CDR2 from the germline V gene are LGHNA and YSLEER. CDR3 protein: CASSLAGDTGELFF.

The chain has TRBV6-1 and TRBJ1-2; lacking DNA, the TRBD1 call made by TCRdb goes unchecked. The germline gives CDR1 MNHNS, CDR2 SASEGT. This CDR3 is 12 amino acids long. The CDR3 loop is CASSDQGYGYTF.

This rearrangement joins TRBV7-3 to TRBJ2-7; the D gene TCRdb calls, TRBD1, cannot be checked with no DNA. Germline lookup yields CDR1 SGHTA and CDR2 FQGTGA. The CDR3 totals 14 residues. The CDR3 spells CASSLSGGLYEQYF. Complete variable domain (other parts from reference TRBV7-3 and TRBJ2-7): GAGVSQTPSNKVTEKGKYVELRCDPISGHTALYWYRQSLGQGPEFLIYFQGTGAADDSGLPNDRFFAVRPEGSVSTLKIQRTERGDSAVYLCASSLSGGLYEQYFGPGTRLTVT.